This TCR beta chain was found in a study of CD8 T cells in Susac syndrome. Background on the study: Among the sequenced Susac syndrome patients, over five had active disease while eight or nine were in remission. Patients with Susac syndrome were therapy-naive, treated with corticosteroids, or treated with intravenous immunoglobulin alone when blood was collected. General study points: The CD4+ T cell repertoire of patients with Susac syndrome showed no detectable clonal expansion.

TEMRA cells were enriched by FACS, and CD4+ and CD8+ T cells were negatively isolated. Notes on this clonotype: No antigen is known for it.

Random hexamers were used to reverse transcribe about 0.45 to 1 ug of RNA. MiXCR, run by TCRdb on the immunoSEQ multiplex PCR reads, gives a single entry per CDR3 protein. The sample consists of about 150,000 distinct CDR3 sequences, roughly 95% of them appearing once. The CDR3 length is 15 residues. V lost 3 bases to trimming and J lost 3 bases, with 15 bases between them. CDR1 is SGDLS and CDR2 is YYNGEE in the germline V gene. This TCR was sampled from a human donor with Susac syndrome. Sequencing was done on a sample of CD4+ T cells from PBMCs. V gene TRBV9 combines with J gene TRBJ1-1, with D possibly matching TRBD1 (5 bases). The DNA for the CDR3 is TGTGCCAGCAGCGAGTCCCTGGGGGGGTACACTGAAGCTTTCTTT. Translation gives CASSESLGGYTEAFF.